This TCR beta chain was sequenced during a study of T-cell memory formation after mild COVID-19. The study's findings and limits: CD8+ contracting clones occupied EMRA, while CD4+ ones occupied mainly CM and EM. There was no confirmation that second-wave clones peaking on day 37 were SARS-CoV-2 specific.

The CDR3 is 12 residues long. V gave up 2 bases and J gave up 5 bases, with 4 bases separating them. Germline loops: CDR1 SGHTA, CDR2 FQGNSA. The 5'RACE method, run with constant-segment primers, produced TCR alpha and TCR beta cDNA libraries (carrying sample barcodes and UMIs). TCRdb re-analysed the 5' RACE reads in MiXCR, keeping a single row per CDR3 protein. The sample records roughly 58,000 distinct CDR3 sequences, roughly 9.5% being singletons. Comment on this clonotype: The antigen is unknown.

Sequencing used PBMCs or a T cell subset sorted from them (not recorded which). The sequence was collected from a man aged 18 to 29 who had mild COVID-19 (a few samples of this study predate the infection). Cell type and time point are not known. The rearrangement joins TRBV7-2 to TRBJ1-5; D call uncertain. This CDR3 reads CASSLFDQPQHF. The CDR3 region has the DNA TGTGCCAGCAGCTTATTCGATCAGCCCCAGCATTTT.